This T cell receptor (beta chain) was recorded in a study of blood T cell repertoires in COVID-19. Study summary: The United States, Italy and Spain provided the acute and convalescent COVID-19 samples. Nucleic acid was either cDNA or gDNA, and it came from T cells, B-cell-depleted T cells, or PBMCs.

Original analysis: Amplified reference gene primers provided the basis for estimating nucleated cell counts. Data came from immunoSEQ multiplex PCR; TCRdb stores just in-frame clones and leaves some out. V, J and clone size derive from that table, while D and trimming were established from the DNA sequence. The table lists tens of thousands of clones, roughly 90% of them singletons. CDR1 SEHNR and CDR2 FQNEAQ come from the germline V gene (reference sequence). Unmatched junction bases numbered 3, after V lost 5 bases and J lost 5 bases. CDR3 length: 13 residues. This sequence originates from a man in his sixties with acute or convalescent COVID-19. Sequencing was done on a sample of peripheral blood. The V and J genes are TRBV7-9 and TRBJ2-5; 9 bases map to TRBD1. The CDR3 loop is CASSRTGAETQYF. CDR3 in DNA: TGTGCCAGCAGCCGGACAGGGGCCGAGACCCAGTACTTC.